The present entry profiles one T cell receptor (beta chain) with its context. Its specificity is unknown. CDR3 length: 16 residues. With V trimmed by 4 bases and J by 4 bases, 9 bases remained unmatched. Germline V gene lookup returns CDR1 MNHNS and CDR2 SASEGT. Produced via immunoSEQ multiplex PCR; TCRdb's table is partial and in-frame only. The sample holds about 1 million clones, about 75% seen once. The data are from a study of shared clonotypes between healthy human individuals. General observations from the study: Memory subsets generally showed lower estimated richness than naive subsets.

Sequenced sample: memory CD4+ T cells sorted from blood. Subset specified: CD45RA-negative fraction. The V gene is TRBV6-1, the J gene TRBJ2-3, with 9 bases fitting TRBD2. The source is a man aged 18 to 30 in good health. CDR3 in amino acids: CASSANSGSSADTQYF. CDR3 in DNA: TGTGCCAGCAGTGCAAATAGCGGGAGCTCCGCAGATACGCAGTATTTT.